Listed below are T cell receptor beta chains from one sample, sequenced in a study of T cell repertoires and HLA-DP antigens. Their antigens remain unidentified. Assay: immunoSEQ multiplex PCR; the TCRdb copy retains only in-frame clones and omits some. The repertoire holds approximately 86,000 clones, with about 89% as singletons. The sample comprised CD4+ T cells from PBMCs. The source of these receptors is a man aged 50 or older in good health and CMV-seronegative. Each CDR3 is given with its conserved first and last residue. D genes are given only for firm matches. Clone size is shown for a subset of rows, as once, few, many or a class of expanded clone.

v_call	clone_size	j_call	d_call	cdr3_aa	cdr3_nt
TRBV6-5	NA	TRBJ1-5	NA	CASSYSKGQPQHF	TGTGCCAGCAGTTACTCGAAGGGACAGCCCCAGCATTTT
TRBV30	NA	TRBJ2-7	NA	CAWSRGGYEQYF	TGTGCCTGGAGTAGAGGGGGGTACGAGCAGTACTTC
TRBV7-9	NA	TRBJ2-7	NA	CASRASGPVYEQYF	TGTGCCAGCAGGGCATCCGGGCCCGTCTACGAGCAGTACTTC
TRBV10-3	NA	TRBJ2-6	TRBD1	CAITSGTDNVLTF	TGTGCCATCACTTCCGGGACAGACAACGTCCTGACTTTC
TRBV30	few	TRBJ2-5	TRBD1	CALGGQGKETQYF	TGTGCCTTGGGGGGACAGGGGAAAGAGACCCAGTACTTC
TRBV4-3	once	TRBJ1-3	NA	CASSQAPGSNGNTIYF	TGCGCCAGCAGCCAAGCTCCCGGGAGCAATGGAAACACCATATATTTT
TRBV28	NA	TRBJ1-1	NA	CASSLDVLRTEAFF	TGTGCCAGCAGTTTGGATGTGCTTAGGACTGAAGCTTTCTTT
TRBV9	NA	TRBJ2-7	NA	CASSFPGPPGPYEQYF	TGTGCCAGCAGCTTTCCGGGACCCCCGGGTCCCTACGAGCAGTACTTC
TRBV19	NA	TRBJ1-5	TRBD1	CASSTTGESRNQPQHF	TGTGCCAGTAGTACGACAGGGGAATCGAGAAATCAGCCCCAGCATTTT
TRBV6-5	NA	TRBJ1-1	NA	CASSFQTEAFF	TGTGCCAGCAGTTTCCAGACTGAAGCTTTCTTT
TRBV7-9	NA	TRBJ2-1	TRBD1	CASSLEETGMRDEQFF	TGTGCCAGCAGCTTAGAGGAGACAGGGATGAGGGATGAGCAGTTCTTC
TRBV18	once	TRBJ1-1	NA	CASSPSNTEAFF	TGTGCCAGCTCACCATCCAACACTGAAGCTTTCTTT
TRBV28	NA	TRBJ1-3	NA	CASNEEGGGNTIYF	TGTGCCAGCAACGAAGAGGGTGGGGGAAACACCATATATTTT
TRBV5-1	NA	TRBJ1-2	TRBD1	CASSFNRGQEGYTF	TGCGCCAGCAGCTTCAACAGGGGGCAGGAGGGCTACACCTTC
TRBV5-4	NA	TRBJ2-7	TRBD1	CASSPGQGFSYEQYF	TGTGCCAGCAGCCCTGGACAGGGCTTCTCCTACGAGCAGTACTTC
TRBV18	few	TRBJ2-5	TRBD1	CASSLGTGDQETQYF	TGTGCCAGCTCACTCGGGACAGGAGACCAAGAGACCCAGTACTTC
TRBV30	NA	TRBJ1-1	NA	CAWSGENASAFF	TGTGCCTGGAGTGGAGAGAACGCCTCAGCTTTCTTT
TRBV29-1	NA	TRBJ2-2	TRBD1	CSAGHRGTGGNGELFF	TGCAGCGCCGGTCACAGGGGAACAGGGGGTAACGGGGAGCTGTTTTTT
TRBV5-1	NA	TRBJ1-4	NA	CASSLDPAGDGEKLFF	TGCGCCAGCAGCTTGGATCCAGCCGGGGATGGCGAAAAACTGTTTTTT
TRBV28	NA	TRBJ2-7	NA	CASRTGIKYEQYF	TGTGCCAGCAGGACCGGGATAAAATACGAGCAGTACTTC
TRBV6-5	NA	TRBJ2-7	TRBD1	CASSKTGGEQYF	TGTGCCAGCAGTAAAACAGGGGGCGAGCAGTACTTC
TRBV7-9	NA	TRBJ1-2	NA	CASSLVPDKNYGYTF	TGTGCCAGCAGCTTAGTTCCGGACAAGAACTATGGCTACACCTTC
TRBV7-2	NA	TRBJ1-1	NA	CASSLLVQGTEAFF	TGTGCCAGCAGCTTATTAGTACAGGGCACTGAAGCTTTCTTT
TRBV30	NA	TRBJ1-2	NA	CAWRITGTYGYTF	TGTGCCTGGAGGATTACAGGGACCTATGGCTACACCTTC
TRBV11-2	NA	TRBJ2-1	NA	CASSPSTLSYNEQFF	TGTGCCAGCAGCCCATCCACACTATCCTACAATGAGCAGTTCTTC
TRBV28	NA	TRBJ1-2	NA	CASSNADSFYGYTF	TGTGCCAGCAGTAACGCGGACAGTTTCTATGGCTACACCTTC
TRBV18	NA	TRBJ1-3	NA	CASSPGVGLSGNTIYF	TGTGCCAGCTCACCTGGTGTGGGACTCTCTGGAAACACCATATATTTT
TRBV18	NA	TRBJ2-5	NA	CASSPSGAGKETQYF	TGTGCCAGCTCACCGTCCGGAGCAGGGAAAGAGACCCAGTACTTC
TRBV18	NA	TRBJ1-3	NA	CASSPRTESGNTIYF	TGTGCCAGCTCACCACGGACAGAGTCGGGAAACACCATATATTTT
TRBV14	NA	TRBJ2-7	NA	CASSHLDRAEQYF	TGTGCCAGCAGCCACTTAGATAGGGCCGAGCAGTACTTC
TRBV7-8	NA	TRBJ2-7	NA	CASSFHEEQYF	TGTGCCAGCAGCTTTCACGAGGAGCAGTACTTC
TRBV7-2	NA	TRBJ2-7	NA	CASSLTSYEQYF	TGTGCCAGCAGCTTGACTAGTTACGAGCAGTACTTC
TRBV19	few	TRBJ2-6	NA	CASMGGFSGANVLTF	TGTGCCAGTATGGGTGGATTCTCTGGGGCCAACGTCCTGACTTTC
TRBV7-8	NA	TRBJ2-2	NA	CASSLRGGLMPTGELFF	TGTGCCAGCAGCCTTAGGGGGGGTTTAATGCCCACCGGGGAGCTGTTTTTT
TRBV2	NA	TRBJ1-1	NA	CASGADLATEAFF	TGTGCCAGCGGGGCAGATCTTGCCACTGAAGCTTTCTTT
TRBV2	NA	TRBJ1-1	TRBD1	CASIYDRGGTEAFF	TGTGCCAGCATCTACGACAGGGGTGGGACTGAAGCTTTCTTT
TRBV6-1	NA	TRBJ2-1	TRBD2	CASSEGVAGLSYNEQFF	TGTGCCAGCAGTGAAGGCGTAGCGGGATTATCCTACAATGAGCAGTTCTTC
TRBV7-8	NA	TRBJ2-6	NA	CASSLQVSGANVLTF	TGTGCCAGCAGCTTACAGGTTTCTGGGGCCAACGTCCTGACTTTC
TRBV29-1	NA	TRBJ1-1	NA	CSVGEDRGMAFF	TGCAGCGTGGGGGAGGACCGGGGGATGGCTTTCTTT
TRBV7-8	few	TRBJ1-6	NA	CASSLSRSSYNSPLHF	TGTGCCAGCAGCTTATCCAGGAGCTCCTATAATTCACCCCTCCACTTT
TRBV20-1	NA	TRBJ1-1	NA	CSASRATEAFF	TGCAGTGCTAGTAGAGCGACTGAAGCTTTCTTT
TRBV6-1	NA	TRBJ1-4	NA	CASSKRETDEKLFF	TGTGCCAGCAGTAAAAGGGAGACAGATGAAAAACTGTTTTTT
TRBV28	few	TRBJ1-5	NA	CASSSFPGQPQHF	TGTGCCAGCAGTTCATTCCCGGGTCAGCCCCAGCATTTT
TRBV28	few	TRBJ1-1	NA	CASKPDVNTEAFF	TGTGCCAGCAAGCCCGACGTCAACACTGAAGCTTTCTTT
TRBV5-4	NA	TRBJ1-1	NA	CASSSDRGDTEAFF	TGTGCCAGCAGCTCCGATAGGGGGGACACTGAAGCTTTCTTT
TRBV9	NA	TRBJ1-1	TRBD1	CASSGRQGTEAFF	TGTGCCAGCAGCGGCCGACAGGGGACTGAAGCTTTCTTT
TRBV19	NA	TRBJ2-1	NA	CASSPPWQARNEQFF	TGTGCCAGTAGTCCTCCCTGGCAGGCTCGCAATGAGCAGTTCTTC
TRBV9	NA	TRBJ2-7	NA	CASSVASSAGPGEQYF	TGTGCCAGCAGCGTAGCTTCGTCGGCAGGCCCAGGCGAGCAGTACTTC
TRBV7-2	NA	TRBJ1-1	NA	CASSLVGRANTEAFF	TGTGCCAGCAGCTTAGTAGGACGAGCGAACACTGAAGCTTTCTTT
TRBV19	NA	TRBJ1-1	TRBD1	CASSLQGVNTEAFF	TGTGCCAGTAGTCTACAGGGGGTCAACACTGAAGCTTTCTTT
TRBV30	few	TRBJ2-3	NA	CAWSVGPDTQYF	TGTGCCTGGAGTGTAGGGCCAGATACGCAGTATTTT
TRBV19	NA	TRBJ1-5	NA	CASSIVVGGDQPQHF	TGTGCCAGTAGTATAGTAGTCGGGGGGGACCAGCCCCAGCATTTT
TRBV18	NA	TRBJ2-5	TRBD2	CASSPPPERGIWETQYF	TGTGCCAGCTCACCGCCCCCAGAGCGGGGGATATGGGAGACCCAGTACTTC
TRBV19	NA	TRBJ2-3	NA	CASSIRTVLDTQYF	TGTGCCAGTAGTATAAGGACAGTGTTAGATACGCAGTATTTT
TRBV7-2	NA	TRBJ2-5	TRBD1	CASSSGQQETQYF	TGTGCCAGCAGCTCGGGACAGCAAGAGACCCAGTACTTC